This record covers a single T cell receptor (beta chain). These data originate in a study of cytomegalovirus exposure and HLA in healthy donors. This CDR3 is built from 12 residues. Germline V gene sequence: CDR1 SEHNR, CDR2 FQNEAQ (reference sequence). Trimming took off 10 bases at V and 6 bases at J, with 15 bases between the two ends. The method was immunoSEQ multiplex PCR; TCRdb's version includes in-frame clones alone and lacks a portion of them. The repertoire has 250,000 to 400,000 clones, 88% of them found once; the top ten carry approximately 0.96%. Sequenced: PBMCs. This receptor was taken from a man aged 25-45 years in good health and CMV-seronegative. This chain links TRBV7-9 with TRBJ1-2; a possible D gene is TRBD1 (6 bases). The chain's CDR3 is CATEGTYDGYTF. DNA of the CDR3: TGTGCCACAGAAGGGACATACGATGGCTACACCTTC.